The 17 T cell receptor beta chains given below trace back to one sample, sequenced in a study of OX40 agonist ivuxolimab in advanced cancers. The protocol was immunoSEQ multiplex PCR, while the TCRdb copy is restricted to in-frame clones and leaves out a portion. The sample lists about 91,000 clones; approximately 85% were seen once. Sequencing was performed on CD4+ or CD8+ T cells sorted from blood, taken in a trial of the OX40 agonist ivuxolimab. These receptors were taken from an adult with an advanced solid tumor such as melanoma, head and neck, liver or kidney cancer.

This rearrangement joins TRBV28 to TRBJ1-2; a weak D match, TRBD1 (6 bases). V dropped 6 bases and J dropped 4 bases, with 15 bases sitting between them. The germline V gene encodes CDR1 MDHEN and CDR2 SYDVKM. This CDR3 is 14 amino acids long. The CDR3 DNA is TGTGCCAGCAGCGACCCAGGGGACGCCTATGGCTACACCTTC. It specifies CASSDPGDAYGYTF.

The V gene is TRBV7-3, the J gene TRBJ2-2; no clear D. The CDR3 has 15 amino acids. V shed 5 bases and J shed 3 bases, with 13 bases lying between them. CDR1 is SGHTA, CDR2 FQGTGA, per germline. DNA of the CDR3: TGTGCCAGCAGCCCTAACCCGTGGGACACCGGGGAGCTGTTTTTT. It encodes CASSPNPWDTGELFF.

The chain has TRBV7-6 and TRBJ2-1; no firm D call. CDR3 length: 14 residues. The germline CDR1 and CDR2 sequences are SGHVS and FNYEAQ. V was pared by 5 bases and J by 4 bases, with 12 bases between. CDR3 in amino acids: CASSITVPYNEQFF. In DNA, the CDR3 is TGTGCCAGCAGCATCACCGTTCCATACAATGAGCAGTTCTTC.

This clone was seen only a few times. The chain links TRBV5-1 to TRBJ2-1; 9 bases match TRBD1. Trimming cost V 3 bases and J 15 bases; bases outside gene matches: 10. This CDR3 contains 13 residues. Germline assignment: CDR1 SGHRS and CDR2 YFSETQ. DNA of the CDR3: TGCGCCAGCAGCTGGGACAGGGCCCTCCTTAGGTTCTTC. Translating gives CASSWDRALLRFF.

V gene TRBV5-1 combines with J gene TRBJ2-3; D may be TRBD2 (5 bases). The V end was cut by 4 bases, the J end by 4 bases, with 13 bases between. Germline CDR1 SGHRS, CDR2 YFSETQ. The CDR3 runs to 14 residues. CDR3 in DNA: TGCGCCAGCAGCCAAGGAGGTTACGCAGATACGCAGTATTTT. It is translated as CASSQGGYADTQYF.

In DNA form, the CDR3 reads TGTGCCACGCAGGGTTGGACTGAAGCTTTCTTT. It is translated as CATQGWTEAFF. The rearrangement uses TRBV2 and TRBJ1-1, with D perhaps matching TRBD1 (5 bases). Trimming shortened V by 10 bases and J by 5 bases, and 11 bases separated the two germline ends. The V gene's germline CDR1 is SNHLY and CDR2 FYNNEI. CDR3 length: 11 residues.

The chain uses TRBV7-6 and TRBJ1-1; weak D call: TRBD1 (5 bases). This CDR3 has 13 amino acids. From germline, CDR1 is SGHVS and CDR2 FNYEAQ. The V end lost 1 base, the J end lost 3 bases, and 6 bases lay between the germline ends. The CDR3 bases are TGTGCCAGCAGCTTAGTACAGGACACTGAAGCTTTCTTT. It yields the protein CASSLVQDTEAFF. Complete variable domain (other parts from reference TRBV7-6 and TRBJ1-1): GAGVSQSPRYKVTKRGQDVALRCDPISGHVSLYWYRQALGQGPEFLTYFNYEAQQDKSGLPNDRFSAERPEGSISTLTIQRTEQRDSAMYRCASSLVQDTEAFFGQGTRLTVV.

The rearrangement joins TRBV9 to TRBJ2-3; D might be TRBD1 or TRBD2, each matching 5 bases. V lost 4 bases, J lost 0 bases, and 9 bases lay in between. The CDR3 length is 14 residues. Germline-derived CDR1 and CDR2 are SGDLS and YYNGEE. The CDR3 sequence is CASSWDGSTDTQYF. CDR3 sequence (DNA): TGTGCCAGCAGCTGGGACGGTAGCACAGATACGCAGTATTTT.

The J gene is TRBJ2-3, the V gene TRBV7-8; 10 bases are shared with TRBD2. The CDR3 totals 16 residues. The germline V gene has CDR1 SGHVS and CDR2 FQNEAQ. The V gene end was trimmed by 5 bases and the J gene end by 1 base; junction bases not matched to a gene: 6. The CDR3 DNA sequence: TGTGCCAGCAGCCTGCGGACTAGCGGAGGCACAGATACGCAGTATTTT. This encodes CASSLRTSGGTDTQYF.

J is TRBJ2-2 and V is TRBV7-2; D is perhaps TRBD1 (6 bases). The germline gives CDR1 SGHTA, CDR2 FQGNSA. The CDR3 is 14 residues long. V dropped 5 bases and J dropped 4 bases, with 11 bases sitting between them. The CDR3 here is CASSKWTATGELFF. CDR3 bases: TGTGCCAGCAGCAAATGGACAGCCACCGGGGAGCTGTTTTTT.

The chain is built from TRBV7-3 and TRBJ1-2; D gene uncertain. The CDR3 covers 14 residues. The V gene lost 0 bases and the J gene lost 8 bases, with 13 bases spanning the gap. The germline CDR1 and CDR2 sequences are SGHTA and FQGTGA. The CDR3 coding sequence is TGTGCCAGCAGCTTAACGCCAGGTTCTCGGGGCTACACCTTC. Amino acid sequence: CASSLTPGSRGYTF.

Points on this clone: The sample has other DNA sequences that encode this CDR3 too. The chain combines TRBV7-3 with TRBJ2-1; 9 bases map to TRBD2. Trimming removed 5 bases from V and 4 bases from J; junction bases left unmatched: 6. The CDR3 covers 15 residues. The V gene's germline CDR1 is SGHTA and CDR2 FQGTGA. CDR3 sequence reads: CASSLSGGSYNEQFF. CDR3 DNA sequence: TGTGCCAGCAGCCTTAGCGGGGGATCTTACAATGAGCAGTTCTTC.

Only one count was recorded for this clone. The chain couples TRBV7-2 to TRBJ2-5; no reliable D call. This CDR3 comprises 13 residues. The V and J ends lost 7 bases and 2 bases respectively, with 11 bases between them. Germline CDR1 is SGHTA and CDR2 is FQGNSA. As DNA, the CDR3 is TGTGCCAGCACCGTCCGGAGACAAGAGACCCAGTACTTC. Translation: CASTVRRQETQYF. The complete variable domain, with remaining parts taken from reference TRBV7-2 and TRBJ2-5, reads GAGVSQSPSNKVTEKGKDVELRCDPISGHTALYWYRQSLGQGLEFLIYFQGNSAPDKSGLPSDRFSAERTGGSVSTLTIQRTQQEDSAVYLCASTVRRQETQYFGPGTRLLVL.

The rearrangement uses TRBV15 and TRBJ2-7, with 8 bases that match TRBD1. V lost 3 bases to trimming and J lost 5 bases; unmatched junction nucleotides: 9. Germline V lookup: CDR1 LNHNV, CDR2 YYDKDF (reference sequence). The CDR3 is made up of 15 amino acids. This CDR3 reads CATSRDGQGYDEQYF. The CDR3 region has the DNA TGTGCCACCAGCAGGGATGGACAGGGCTACGACGAGCAGTACTTC. Full variable domain (outside the CDR3, taken from reference TRBV15 and TRBJ2-7): DAMVIQNPRYQVTQFGKPVTLSCSQTLNHNVMYWYQQKSSQAPKLLFHYYDKDFNNEADTPDNFQSRRPNTSFCFLDIRSPGLGDTAMYLCATSRDGQGYDEQYFGPGTRLTVT.

The chain carries TRBV5-6 and TRBJ1-6, with a possible D match to TRBD1 (5 bases). The CDR3 spans 18 residues. Germline V CDR1 and CDR2: SGHDT, YYEEEE. V shed 0 bases and J shed 6 bases, with 19 bases lying between them. CDR3 nucleotide sequence: TGTGCCAGCAGCTTGGCTTCTATCGGGGGTCCTCGTAATTCACCCCTCCACTTT. Amino acids: CASSLASIGGPRNSPLHF.

This clone was observed a handful of times. This chain joins TRBV15 and TRBJ2-2; tentatively, D is TRBD1 or TRBD2 (5 bases each). This CDR3 has 17 residues. Trimming took off 0 bases at V and 3 bases at J, with 14 bases between the two ends. Germline-derived CDR1 and CDR2 are LNHNV and YYDKDF (reference sequence). Here the CDR3 DNA reads TGTGCCACCAGCAGAGAGAATAGATGGGGGTACACCGGGGAGCTGTTTTTT. Its translation is CATSRENRWGYTGELFF.

The V gene is TRBV7-3, the J gene TRBJ1-4; 9 nucleotides match TRBD1. Germline CDR1 is SGHTA and CDR2 is FQGTGA. The CDR3 is made up of 15 amino acids. J gave up 7 bases and V 2 bases, and 5 bases lay outside the gene matches. The CDR3 DNA is TGTGCCAGCAGCTTATCACAGGGGGCGACTGAAAAACTGTTTTTT. Translating it yields CASSLSQGATEKLFF.